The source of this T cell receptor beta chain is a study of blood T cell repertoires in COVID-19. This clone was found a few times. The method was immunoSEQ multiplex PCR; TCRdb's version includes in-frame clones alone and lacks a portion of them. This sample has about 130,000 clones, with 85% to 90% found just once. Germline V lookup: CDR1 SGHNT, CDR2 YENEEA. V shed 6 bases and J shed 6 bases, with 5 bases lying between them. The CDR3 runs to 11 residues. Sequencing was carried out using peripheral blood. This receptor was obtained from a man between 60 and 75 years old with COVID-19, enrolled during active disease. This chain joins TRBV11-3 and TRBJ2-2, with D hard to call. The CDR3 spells CASRGAGELFF. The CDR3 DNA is TGTGCCAGCAGGGGCGCCGGGGAGCTGTTTTTT.